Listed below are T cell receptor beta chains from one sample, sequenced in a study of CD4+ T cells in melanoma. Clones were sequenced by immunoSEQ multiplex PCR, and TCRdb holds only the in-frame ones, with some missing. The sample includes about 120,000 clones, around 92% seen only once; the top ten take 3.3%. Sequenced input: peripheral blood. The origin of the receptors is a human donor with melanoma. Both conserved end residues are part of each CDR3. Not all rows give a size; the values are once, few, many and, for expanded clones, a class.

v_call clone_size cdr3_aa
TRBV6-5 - CASTNLGGPSSPLHF
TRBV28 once CASSLVRGHYGYTF
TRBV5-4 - CASSPNLDEQYF
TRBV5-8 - CASSLYRSRVATNEKLFF
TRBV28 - CASSLLAGLTSLYGYTF
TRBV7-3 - CASSLRAGANTQYF
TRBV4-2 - CASSSTMNSGGARADTQYF
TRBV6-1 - CASRTPGADTQYF
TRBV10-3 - CAISGGLATDTQYF
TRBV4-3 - CASSQEKWNEQFF
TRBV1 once CTSSQNTSGGNQDTQYF
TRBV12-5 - CASGAASGGGLVEQFF
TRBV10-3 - CAISEGGGTGRPYEQYF
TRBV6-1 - CASSENSFSAEKLFF
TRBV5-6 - CASSPRAYNSPLHF
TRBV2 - CASSTSSYEQYF
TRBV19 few CASSLRRGQGNTGELFF
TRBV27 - CASSFLGTTNYGYTF
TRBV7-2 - CASSFDRGSYEQYF
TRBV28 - CASSLSGLYNEQFF
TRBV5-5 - CASSQQQRGIDTQYF
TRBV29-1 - CSATGANYGYTF
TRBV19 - CASSIVGVLSNQPQHF
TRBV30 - CAWSGGRPNSPLHF
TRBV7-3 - CASSYRRAAYNEQFF
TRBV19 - CASSTVSYEQYF
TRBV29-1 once CSVANLAPYEQYF
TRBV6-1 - CASSAREGGREQFF
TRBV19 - CASRQRGNTGELFF
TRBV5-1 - CASSSSGREWTEAFF
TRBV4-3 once CASSQEIQPNYGYTF
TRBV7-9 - CASSLIGTDTQYF
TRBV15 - CATSFGQMGTDTQYF
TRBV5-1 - CASRRPGLAVADTQYF
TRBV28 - CASSTFPAQDEAFF
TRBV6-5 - CASRTDVVTEAFF
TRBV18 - CASSLEGFVSYEQYF
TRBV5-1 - CASSLDSFYGYTF
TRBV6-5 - CASSRRAGGHGYTF
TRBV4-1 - CASSQVGLSGGNRVNNEQFF
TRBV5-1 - CASSLQGELFF
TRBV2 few CASWEDPLIQYF
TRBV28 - CASSFPGMGKTQYF
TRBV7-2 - CASSLISGSMFRNEQFF
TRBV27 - CASQPQGRPSDEQFF
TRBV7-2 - CASSLGQLNQPQHF
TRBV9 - CASSVEASAYTGELFF
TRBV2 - CASSELAATNTGELFF
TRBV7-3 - CASSLGLARRYNEQFF